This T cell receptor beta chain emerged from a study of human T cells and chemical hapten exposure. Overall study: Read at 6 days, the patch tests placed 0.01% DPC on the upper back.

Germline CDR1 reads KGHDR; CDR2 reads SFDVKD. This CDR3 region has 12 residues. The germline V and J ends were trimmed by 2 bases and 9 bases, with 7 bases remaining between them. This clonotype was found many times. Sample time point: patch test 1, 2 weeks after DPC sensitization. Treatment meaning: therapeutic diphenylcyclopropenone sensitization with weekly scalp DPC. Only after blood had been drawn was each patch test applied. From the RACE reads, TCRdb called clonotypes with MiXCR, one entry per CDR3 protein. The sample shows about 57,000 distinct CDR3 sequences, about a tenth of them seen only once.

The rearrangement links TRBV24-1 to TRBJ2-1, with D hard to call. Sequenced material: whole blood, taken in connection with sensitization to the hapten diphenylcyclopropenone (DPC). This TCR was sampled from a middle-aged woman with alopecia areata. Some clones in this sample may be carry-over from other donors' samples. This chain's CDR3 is CATSDSRFEQFF. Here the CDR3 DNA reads TGTGCCACCAGTGATTCTAGGTTTGAGCAGTTCTTC.